The 31 T cell receptor beta chains given below trace back to one sample, sequenced in a study of identical twins. MiXCR, run by TCRdb on the 5' RACE reads, gives a single entry per CDR3 protein. The sample lists around 490,000 distinct CDR3 sequences, approximately 15% occurring once. This sample was shared with a second study, whose subject was yellow fever vaccine responses in identical twins.

Input material: CD4+ T cells sorted from blood. These receptor sequences come from a woman younger than 30 in good health.

Only a few counts were recorded for this clonotype. This chain joins TRBV10-2 and TRBJ2-2; unclear D gene. CDR1 is WSHSY and CDR2 is SAAADI in the germline V gene. There are 14 residues in the CDR3. Trimming pared 6 bases from V and 1 base from J, leaving 9 bases between. CDR3 protein: CASRERQNTGELFF. Here the CDR3 DNA reads TGCGCCAGCAGAGAACGACAGAACACCGGGGAGCTGTTTTTT.

This clonotype was seen more than once but under ten times. This chain joins TRBV4-3 and TRBJ2-5; 13 bases match TRBD2. Germline CDR1 and CDR2: LGHNA and YSLEER. The J segment lost 4 bases and the V segment lost 1 base, leaving 3 bases of the junction unmatched. This CDR3 is 16 amino acids long. This CDR3 reads CASSQGGLAGVETQYF. The CDR3 DNA follows: TGCGCCAGCAGCCAAGGCGGACTAGCGGGAGTAGAGACCCAGTACTTC.

The chain has TRBV24-1 and TRBJ2-1; D remains unclear. The CDR3 runs 14 residues. Trimming stripped 0 bases from V and 9 bases from J, with 11 bases between. The germline CDR1 and CDR2 sequences are KGHDR and SFDVKD. CDR3 in amino acids: CATSDLPPPGEQFF. CDR3 DNA sequence: TGTGCCACCAGTGATTTGCCCCCACCGGGTGAGCAGTTCTTC.

The J gene is TRBJ2-7, the V gene TRBV7-3; tentatively, D is TRBD1 or TRBD2 (7 bases each). This CDR3 contains 14 residues. The V gene lost 5 bases and the J gene lost 6 bases, with 17 bases spanning the gap. Germline V gene sequence: CDR1 SGHTA, CDR2 FQGTGA. The CDR3 is CASSPGGGGAEQYF. CDR3 in DNA: TGTGCCAGCAGCCCCGGGGGAGGGGGCGCCGAGCAGTACTTC.

This clonotype has ten or more counts. The chain uses TRBV28 and TRBJ2-7; D possibly uses TRBD1 or TRBD2 (5 bases each). Germline V CDR1 and CDR2: MDHEN, SYDVKM. CDR3 size: 15 residues. Trimming took off 2 bases at V and 0 bases at J, with 11 bases between the two ends. In DNA, the CDR3 is TGTGCCAGCAGTTTAAGGCCAGGGAGCTCCTACGAGCAGTACTTC. The encoded protein is CASSLRPGSSYEQYF.

The V and J genes are TRBV20-1 and TRBJ2-2; 8 nucleotides agree with TRBD1. Germline trimming cut 1 base from V and 3 bases from J; bases unmatched to any gene: 13. The CDR3 runs to 18 residues. The germline CDR1 and CDR2 sequences are DFQATT and SNEGSKA (reference sequence). The CDR3 sequence is CSARGRGLVSFDTGELFF. CDR3 nucleotide sequence: TGCAGTGCTAGAGGCAGGGGGCTCGTTTCGTTTGACACCGGGGAGCTGTTTTTT.

The V call is TRBV6-5, the J call TRBJ1-2; D remains ambiguous. V was trimmed by 0 bases and J by 4 bases, leaving 9 bases between them. This CDR3 contains 14 residues. Germline CDR1 is MNHEY and CDR2 is SVGAGI. The CDR3 nucleotides are TGTGCCAGCAGTTACTCGATGGCCTCCTATGGCTACACCTTC. Amino acid sequence: CASSYSMASYGYTF.

The chain carries TRBV28 and TRBJ2-7, with D maybe TRBD2 (6 bases). This CDR3 region has 13 residues. Trimming shortened V by 6 bases and J by 3 bases, and 12 bases separated the two germline ends. Looked up from germline, CDR1 is MDHEN and CDR2 is SYDVKM. CDR3 nucleotide sequence: TGTGCCAGCAGCCGCGGGGTCGGCTACGAGCAGTACTTC. It specifies CASSRGVGYEQYF.

This clonotype was counted at least ten times. The chain recombines TRBV12-3 or TRBV12-4 with TRBJ2-1, with 9 bases lining up with TRBD1. Trimming at V came to 7 bases and at J to 6 bases, leaving 7 bases not matched to a gene. There are 14 residues in the CDR3. CDR3 sequence (DNA): TGTGCCAGCACCAAGACAGGGGGGGTCAATGAGCAGTTCTTC. Translating gives CASTKTGGVNEQFF.

In this sample, this clonotype turned up many times. The chain joins TRBV5-1 to TRBJ2-2; 7 nucleotides match TRBD1. This CDR3 comprises 16 residues. Germline trimming cut 4 bases from V and 5 bases from J; bases unmatched to any gene: 11. Germline CDR1 is SGHRS and CDR2 is YFSETQ. The CDR3 bases are TGCGCCAGCAGCACCCAACAGGGGCTGGGAACCGGGGAGCTGTTTTTT. Encoded protein: CASSTQQGLGTGELFF.

In this sample, this clonotype turned up many times. The V and J genes are TRBV11-1 and TRBJ2-5; no clear D gene. The V end lost 1 base, the J end lost 5 bases, and 29 bases lay between the germline ends. The length of the CDR3 is 20 residues. Germline-derived CDR1 and CDR2 are SGHAT and FQDESV (reference sequence). The CDR3 protein is CASSLEISRLGLTAQETQYF. CDR3 nucleotides: TGTGCCAGCAGCTTAGAAATCAGCCGCCTTGGGCTTACAGCACAGGAGACCCAGTACTTC.

The V call is TRBV19, the J call TRBJ2-7; D may be TRBD1 or TRBD2 (6 bases each). Trimming took off 6 bases at V and 3 bases at J, with 12 bases between the two ends. Germline loops: CDR1 LNHDA, CDR2 SQIVND (reference sequence). This CDR3 is 13 amino acids long. CDR3 in amino acids: CASSSRGLYEQYF. Here the CDR3 DNA reads TGTGCCAGTAGCTCCAGGGGACTCTACGAGCAGTACTTC.

This chain links TRBV10-3 with TRBJ2-7; D may match TRBD1 or TRBD2 (5 bases each). This CDR3 has 15 amino acids. The V gene lost 3 bases and the J gene lost 1 base, with 13 bases spanning the gap. Germline V gene data show CDR1 as ENHRY and CDR2 as SYGVKD. The CDR3 loop reads CAISDRGRRSYEQYF. DNA of the CDR3: TGTGCCATCAGTGATCGGGGCAGGAGATCCTACGAGCAGTACTTC.

This chain joins TRBV5-1 and TRBJ2-5; 10 bases are shared with TRBD1. The CDR3 sequence is 15 residues long. Losses at the gene ends were 4 bases for V and 5 bases for J; bases not matched to a gene: 8. The germline V gene encodes CDR1 SGHRS and CDR2 YFSETQ. The CDR3 DNA is TGCGCCAGCAGCGGAACGGGACAGGGGTTTGAGACCCAGTACTTC. Protein: CASSGTGQGFETQYF.

This clonotype was counted many times. The rearrangement links TRBV5-1 to TRBJ1-1, with D perhaps TRBD1 (5 bases). V was shortened by 2 bases and J by 3 bases, with 11 bases between the two germline ends. This CDR3 is 14 amino acids long. Germline values: CDR1 SGHRS, CDR2 YFSETQ. The CDR3 DNA sequence: TGCGCCAGCAGCTTCGGGGGGTCGGACACTGAAGCTTTCTTT. Protein sequence: CASSFGGSDTEAFF.

The chain recombines TRBV30 with TRBJ2-2; a weak D match, TRBD2 (6 bases). CDR1 GTSNPN and CDR2 SVGIG come from the germline V gene (reference sequence). V was shortened by 0 bases and J by 4 bases, with 12 bases between the two germline ends. The CDR3 is 15 residues long. CDR3 sequence (DNA): TGTGCCTGGAGTGTGGGGACTTCGAGCACCGGGGAGCTGTTTTTT. Translating it yields CAWSVGTSSTGELFF.

In this sample, this clonotype turned up a few times. The chain uses TRBV25-1 and TRBJ2-1; D is unresolved. Trimming took off 0 bases at V and 2 bases at J, with 14 bases between the two ends. CDR1 and CDR2 (germline): MGHDK, SYGVNS. The CDR3 spans 17 residues. In DNA form, the CDR3 reads TGTGCCAGCAGTGAATATAAGCTCCGTCCTACCTACAATGAGCAGTTCTTC. It specifies CASSEYKLRPTYNEQFF. The full variable domain, rest sourced from reference TRBV25-1 and TRBJ2-1, is EADIYQTPRYLVIGTGKKITLECSQTMGHDKMYWYQQDPGMELHLIHYSYGVNSTEKGDLSSESTVSRIRTEHFPLTLESARPSHTSQYLCASSEYKLRPTYNEQFFGPGTRLTVL.

This chain connects TRBV3-1 to TRBJ2-7; 9 bases align to TRBD2. Trimming cost V 7 bases and J 2 bases; bases outside gene matches: 6. This CDR3 spans 14 amino acids. CDR1 LGHDT and CDR2 YNNKEL come from the germline V gene (reference sequence). The CDR3 nucleotides are TGTGCCAGCACCTTAGCGGGAGCGCCCTACGAGCAGTACTTC. As protein: CASTLAGAPYEQYF.

This sequence joins TRBV6-2 or TRBV6-3 and TRBJ2-3; 10 bases match TRBD2. J was trimmed by 6 bases and V by 9 bases; bases with no gene match: 12. This CDR3 is 15 amino acids long. Per the germline V gene, CDR1 is MNHEY and CDR2 is SVGEGT. Written as DNA, the CDR3 is TGTGCCAGTACTAGTAGCGGGAGGAACGAGGATACGCAGTATTTT. It translates to CASTSSGRNEDTQYF.

V is TRBV11-2 and J is TRBJ2-5; D is perhaps TRBD1 (6 bases). Trimming stripped 5 bases from V and 5 bases from J, with 15 bases between. This CDR3 has 14 residues. Germline CDR1 SGHAT, CDR2 FQNNGV. The CDR3 is CASSPHQGMETQYF. CDR3 DNA sequence: TGTGCCAGCAGCCCCCATCAGGGGATGGAGACCCAGTACTTC. Using reference TRBV11-2 and TRBJ2-5 for the parts outside the CDR3, the full variable domain is EAGVAQSPRYKIIEKRQSVAFWCNPISGHATLYWYQQILGQGPKLLIQFQNNGVVDDSQLPKDRFSAERLKGVDSTLKIQPAKLEDSAVYLCASSPHQGMETQYFGPGTRLLVL.

CDR3 sequence: CASSYAGTRGLAAQYF. CDR3 coding DNA: TGTGCCAGCAGCTATGCCGGGACTAGGGGTTTGGCGGCCCAGTACTTC. The V and J genes are TRBV7-6 and TRBJ2-5, with 8 bases identical to TRBD2. V lost 4 bases, J lost 9 bases, and 16 bases stayed unmatched. The CDR3 runs to 16 residues. CDR1 is SGHVS and CDR2 is FNYEAQ in the germline V gene.

There are many counts of this clonotype. The genes are TRBV11-2 and TRBJ2-6, with no clear D. The CDR3 totals 17 residues. The germline CDR1 and CDR2 sequences are SGHAT and FQNNGV. Trimming removed 1 base from V and 2 bases from J, with 12 bases in between. The CDR3 bases are TGTGCCAGCAGCTTAGGGGCCTTTCAGACTGGGGCCAACGTCCTGACTTTC. Translated, it gives CASSLGAFQTGANVLTF.

This clonotype has ten or more counts. The V call is TRBV12-3 or TRBV12-4, the J call TRBJ1-1; D is unclear. This CDR3 region has 13 residues. Trimming stripped 3 bases from V and 1 base from J, with 6 bases between. In nucleotides, the CDR3 is TGTGCCAGCAGTTTTAAGGAGAACACTGAAGCTTTCTTT. The encoded protein is CASSFKENTEAFF.

This clonotype was observed a handful of times. The chain employs TRBV4-3 and TRBJ2-7; D tentatively fits TRBD1 or TRBD2 (5 bases each). V lost 4 bases and J 2 bases, leaving 12 bases between the germline ends. In germline, CDR1 is LGHNA, CDR2 YSLEER. CDR3 size: 14 residues. The CDR3 nucleotides read TGCGCCAGCAGCCTGGGGACGGACACCTACGAGCAGTACTTC. Amino acid sequence: CASSLGTDTYEQYF.

In this sample, this clonotype turned up once. This chain uses TRBV29-1 with TRBJ2-1; D may be TRBD1 (6 bases). Trimming took 3 bases from V and 7 from J, leaving 7 bases between them. The CDR3 runs to 11 residues. Germline V lookup: CDR1 SQVTM, CDR2 ANQGSEA. The CDR3 reads CSVEGANEQFF. DNA for the CDR3: TGCAGCGTTGAGGGGGCTAATGAGCAGTTCTTC.

This clonotype occurred a few times. The gene calls are TRBV29-1 and TRBJ2-3, with D possibly matching TRBD2 (6 bases). CDR1 is SQVTM and CDR2 is ANQGSEA in the germline V gene. The ends were cut back, 3 bases at V and 1 base at J, with 8 bases in the middle. CDR3 size: 13 residues. DNA for the CDR3: TGCAGCGTTGAGGCTAGCGGCACAGATACGCAGTATTTT. Residues: CSVEASGTDTQYF.

This clonotype was recorded at least ten times. The rearrangement links TRBV12-3 or TRBV12-4 to TRBJ2-2; D is possibly TRBD1 (7 bases). V lost 6 bases to trimming and J lost 4 bases, with 18 bases between them. There are 16 residues in the CDR3. DNA for the CDR3: TGTGCCAGCAGGCAAATCCGACAGGGAGGCACCGGGGAGCTGTTTTTT. This gives the protein CASRQIRQGGTGELFF.

For the CDR3, the DNA is TGTGCCAGCAGTCCTAGAAGGGAGTCGAATGAGCAGTTCTTC. This codes for CASSPRRESNEQFF. This chain links TRBV7-2 with TRBJ2-1; D may be TRBD2 (5 bases). V lost 6 bases and J 7 bases, leaving 16 bases between the germline ends. This CDR3 spans 14 amino acids. Germline-derived CDR1 and CDR2 are SGHTA and FQGNSA.

The rearrangement joins TRBV7-9 to TRBJ2-7; the D call may be TRBD1 or TRBD2 (5 bases each). The V gene lost 2 bases and the J gene lost 1 base, with 12 bases spanning the gap. There are 15 residues in the CDR3. Germline V CDR1 and CDR2: SEHNR, FQNEAQ (reference sequence). Written as DNA, the CDR3 is TGTGCCAGCAGCTTACAAGGGACGGTTTCCTACGAGCAGTACTTC. This translates into CASSLQGTVSYEQYF.

This clonotype was detected only a few times. The chain carries TRBV27 and TRBJ2-1, with 10 nucleotides matching TRBD2. Germline CDR1 is MNHEY and CDR2 is SMNVEV (reference sequence). V lost 0 bases and J lost 6; bases outside the gene matches: 8. This CDR3 comprises 17 residues. The CDR3 DNA is TGTGCCAGCAGTTTATCTCGTCTAGCGGGAGTTTTCAATGAGCAGTTCTTC. Translating it yields CASSLSRLAGVFNEQFF.

This clonotype was detected a few times. One end of the junction does not line up with germline, which may come from a read error. This rearrangement joins TRBV13 to TRBJ2-1, with 11 bases identical to TRBD2. Germline CDR1 reads PRHDT; CDR2 reads FYEKMQ (reference sequence). The CDR3 consists of 15 residues. As DNA, the CDR3 is TGTGCCAGCAGATTAGCGGGGGGGGGTATCAATGAGCAGTTCTTC. Protein: CASRLAGGGINEQFF. Variable domain in full (rest from reference TRBV13 and TRBJ2-1): AAGVIQSPRHLIKEKRETATLKCYPIPRHDTVYWYQQGPGQDPQFLISFYEKMQSDKGSIPDRFSAQQFSDYHSELNMSSLELGDSALYFCASRLAGGGINEQFFGPGTRLTVL.